Below are 17 T cell receptor beta chains sequenced from a single sample in a study of OX40 agonist ivuxolimab in advanced cancers. The repertoire was sequenced with immunoSEQ multiplex PCR; TCRdb's copy has only in-frame clones and lacks some. Here the sample spans about 35,000 clones, about 82% being singletons. This specimen consisted of CD4+ or CD8+ T cells sorted from blood, obtained in a trial of the OX40 agonist ivuxolimab. Receptors originate from an adult with an advanced solid tumor such as melanoma, head and neck, liver or kidney cancer.

This sequence joins TRBV5-6 and TRBJ1-1; maybe TRBD1 (5 bases). Germline lookup yields CDR1 SGHDT and CDR2 YYEEEE. Trimming pared 1 base from V and 5 bases from J, leaving 21 bases between. The CDR3 is made up of 17 amino acids. CDR3 nucleotides: TGTGCCAGCAGCTTGACCGGGGCTTCGGGTTGGAAGACTGAAGCTTTCTTT. Translated: CASSLTGASGWKTEAFF.

This clone has more than one count but fewer than ten. An end of the junction does not agree with germline; a read error may underlie this. The rearrangement links TRBV11-2 to TRBJ2-7; perhaps TRBD2 as D (6 bases). Germline CDR1 SGHAT, CDR2 FQNNGV. This CDR3 is 12 amino acids long. CDR3 protein: CASIKGGMEHVF. CDR3 DNA: TGTGCCAGCATCAAGGGAGGAATGGAGCATGTCTTC.

The chain recombines TRBV5-6 with TRBJ1-5; possibly TRBD1 for D (5 bases). The CDR3 consists of 13 residues. The germline gives CDR1 SGHDT, CDR2 YYEEEE. With 0 bases removed from V and 6 bases from J, the gap between germline ends came to 7 bases. The DNA for the CDR3 is TGTGCCAGCAGCTTGGGGGGGGGTCAGCCCCAGCATTTT. Protein sequence: CASSLGGGQPQHF.

As to this clone: This may come from a read error, since a much larger clone is one base off. The chain is built from TRBV27 and TRBJ2-2; unclear D gene. The V and J ends lost 3 bases and 1 base respectively, with 0 bases between them. This CDR3 region has 12 residues. In germline, CDR1 is MNHEY, CDR2 SMNVEV (reference sequence). The CDR3 reads CASSLNTGELFF. The CDR3 coding sequence is TGTGCCAGCAGTTTGAACACCGGGGAGCTGTTTTTT.

V usage is TRBV28 and J usage is TRBJ1-5; D not certain. V shed 2 bases and J shed 5 bases, with 7 bases lying between them. Germline values: CDR1 MDHEN, CDR2 SYDVKM. This CDR3 comprises 13 residues. CDR3 DNA sequence: TGTGCCAGCAGTTTAGGGGATCATCAGCCCCAGCATTTT. Its translation is CASSLGDHQPQHF.

The V call is TRBV6-1, the J call TRBJ1-4, with TRBD1 as a possible D gene (6 bases). This CDR3 has 16 amino acids. V was clipped by 2 bases and J by 4 bases, with 14 bases between them. Looked up from germline, CDR1 is MNHNS and CDR2 is SASEGT. CDR3 DNA: TGTGCCAGCAGTGAATTACAGCGAGGGGGTAATGAAAAACTGTTTTTT. The encoded protein is CASSELQRGGNEKLFF.

This rearrangement joins TRBV28 to TRBJ1-1; TRBD1 matches 8 bases. CDR3 size: 14 residues. Per the germline V gene, CDR1 is MDHEN and CDR2 is SYDVKM. Trimming at V came to 7 bases and at J to 5 bases, leaving 9 bases not matched to a gene. The CDR3 loop reads CASIKDRVVTEAFF. CDR3 nucleotide sequence: TGTGCCAGCATTAAGGACAGGGTAGTTACTGAAGCTTTCTTT.

Here the CDR3 DNA reads TGTGCCAGCAGCTCCAGGGACAGGGAAACTGAAGCTTTCTTT. It yields the protein CASSSRDRETEAFF. This chain links TRBV28 with TRBJ1-1; TRBD1 agrees at 9 bases. The CDR3 covers 14 residues. Germline loops: CDR1 MDHEN, CDR2 SYDVKM. After removal of 6 bases from V and 5 bases from J, the junction contained 7 bases not matched to a gene.

The V call is TRBV4-1, the J call TRBJ1-1, with 11 bases that match TRBD1. The CDR3 spans 15 residues. With V trimmed by 4 bases and J by 6 bases, 7 bases remained unmatched. Looked up from germline, CDR1 is MGHRA and CDR2 is YSYEKL. The CDR3, as DNA: TGCGCCAGCAGCCGCCAAGGACAGGGGGCCCCTGAAGCTTTCTTT. Translating gives CASSRQGQGAPEAFF.

The chain combines TRBV19 with TRBJ1-5; D not certain. The CDR3 runs to 15 residues. CDR1 LNHDA and CDR2 SQIVND come from the germline V gene (reference sequence). V was trimmed by 9 bases and J by 0 bases, leaving 15 bases between them. The CDR3, as DNA: TGTGCCAGCACTGCGGGTCTTTCTAGCAATCAGCCCCAGCATTTT. Translating gives CASTAGLSSNQPQHF.

The DNA for the CDR3 is TGTGCCAGCAGCCCGGACATCTACGAGCAGTACTTC. Amino acid sequence: CASSPDIYEQYF. The J gene is TRBJ2-7, the V gene TRBV7-9, with D possibly being TRBD1 (5 bases). The CDR3 consists of 12 residues. V was trimmed by 5 bases and J by 3 bases, leaving 8 bases between them. Germline V gene lookup returns CDR1 SEHNR and CDR2 FQNEAQ (reference sequence).

This chain joins TRBV4-3 and TRBJ2-5; maybe TRBD2 (5 bases). The germline V gene encodes CDR1 LGHNA and CDR2 YSLEER. This CDR3 is built from 13 residues. V lost 1 base to trimming and J lost 3 bases, with 6 bases between them. The CDR3 nucleotides read TGCGCCAGCAGCCAAGGAGGGAAAGAGACCCAGTACTTC. As protein: CASSQGGKETQYF.

The V gene is TRBV4-1, the J gene TRBJ2-7, with a weak D call TRBD2 (8 bases). The CDR3 consists of 17 residues. Per germline, CDR1 MGHRA and CDR2 YSYEKL. The germline V and J ends were trimmed by 1 base and 0 bases, with 16 bases remaining between them. CDR3 in amino acids: CASSQVPGGTVSYEQYF. The CDR3 DNA follows: TGCGCCAGCAGCCAAGTCCCGGGAGGGACAGTCTCCTACGAGCAGTACTTC.

V gene TRBV9 combines with J gene TRBJ2-7; D tentatively fits TRBD1 or TRBD2 (6 bases each). V gave up 5 bases and J gave up 5 bases, with 11 bases separating them. This CDR3 has 12 amino acids. CDR1 is SGDLS, CDR2 YYNGEE, per germline. The CDR3 reads CASSRGEDEQYF. Here the CDR3 DNA reads TGTGCCAGCAGTAGGGGGGAAGACGAGCAGTACTTC. Using reference TRBV9 and TRBJ2-7 for the parts outside the CDR3, the full variable domain is DSGVTQTPKHLITATGQRVTLRCSPRSGDLSVYWYQQSLDQGLQFLIQYYNGEERAKGNILERFSAQQFPDLHSELNLSSLELGDSALYFCASSRGEDEQYFGPGTRLTVT.

The chain employs TRBV19 and TRBJ1-1; possible D gene TRBD1, 5 bases. The CDR3 sequence is 14 residues long. Trimming pared 5 bases from V and 4 bases from J, leaving 14 bases between. Germline loops: CDR1 LNHDA, CDR2 SQIVND (reference sequence). CDR3 protein: CASSFPGLLTEAFF. The CDR3 region has the DNA TGTGCCAGTAGTTTCCCGGGACTTCTCACTGAAGCTTTCTTT.

The chain is built from TRBV7-3 and TRBJ1-1; D not certain. V was pared by 0 bases and J by 1 base, with 9 bases between. CDR1 is SGHTA and CDR2 is FQGTGA in the germline V gene. The CDR3 is made up of 15 amino acids. CDR3 amino acids: CASSLTSSGNTEAFF. CDR3 DNA sequence: TGTGCCAGCAGCTTAACGTCCTCGGGGAACACTGAAGCTTTCTTT.

The chain has TRBV14 and TRBJ1-1; no clear D. Trimming cost V 1 base and J 4 bases, with 10 bases left between them. The CDR3 length is 14 residues. Germline loops: CDR1 SGHDN, CDR2 FVKESK. The CDR3 is CASSQVRAGTEAFF. CDR3 DNA sequence: TGTGCCAGCAGCCAAGTCCGGGCCGGCACTGAAGCTTTCTTT. The full variable domain, its missing parts supplied by reference TRBV14 and TRBJ1-1, is EAGVTQFPSHSVIEKGQTVTLRCDPISGHDNLYWYRRVMGKEIKFLLHFVKESKQDESGMPNNRFLAERTGGTYSTLKVQPAELEDSGVYFCASSQVRAGTEAFFGQGTRLTVV.